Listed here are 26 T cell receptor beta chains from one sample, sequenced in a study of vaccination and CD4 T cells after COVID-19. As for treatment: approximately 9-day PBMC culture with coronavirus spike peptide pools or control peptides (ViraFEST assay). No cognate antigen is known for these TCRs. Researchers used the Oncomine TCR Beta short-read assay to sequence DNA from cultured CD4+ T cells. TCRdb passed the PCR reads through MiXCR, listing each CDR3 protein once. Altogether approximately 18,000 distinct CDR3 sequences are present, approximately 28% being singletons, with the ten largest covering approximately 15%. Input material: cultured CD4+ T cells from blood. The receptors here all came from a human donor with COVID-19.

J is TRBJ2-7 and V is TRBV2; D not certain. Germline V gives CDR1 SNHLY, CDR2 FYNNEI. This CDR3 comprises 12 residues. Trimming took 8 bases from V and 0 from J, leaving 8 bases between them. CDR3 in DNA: TGTGCCAGCCTAGAGAGCTCCTACGAGCAGTACTTC. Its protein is CASLESSYEQYF.

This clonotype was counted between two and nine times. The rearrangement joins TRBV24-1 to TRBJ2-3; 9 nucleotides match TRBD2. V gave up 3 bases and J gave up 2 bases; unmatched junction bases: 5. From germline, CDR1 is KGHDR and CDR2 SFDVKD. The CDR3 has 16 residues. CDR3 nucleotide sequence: TGTGCCACCAGTGATGCTAGCGGGGAGCTCACAGATACGCAGTATTTT. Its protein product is CATSDASGELTDTQYF.

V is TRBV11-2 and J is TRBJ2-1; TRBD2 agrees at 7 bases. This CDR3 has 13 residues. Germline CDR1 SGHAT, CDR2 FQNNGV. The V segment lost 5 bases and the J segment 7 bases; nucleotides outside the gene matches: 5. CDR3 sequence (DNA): TGTGCCAGCAGCCGGCCAGCGGGGAATGAGCAGTTCTTC. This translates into CASSRPAGNEQFF.

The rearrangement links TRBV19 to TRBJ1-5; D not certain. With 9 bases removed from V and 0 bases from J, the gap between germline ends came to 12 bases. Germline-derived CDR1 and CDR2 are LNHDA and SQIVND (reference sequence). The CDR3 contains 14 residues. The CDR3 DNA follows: TGTGCCAGCCGTCGGCGGTATAGCAATCAGCCCCAGCATTTT. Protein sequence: CASRRRYSNQPQHF.

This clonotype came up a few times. In DNA, the CDR3 is TGCGCCAGCAGCCGGGACGGGGGTCCCATGAACACTGAAGCTTTCTTT. Residues: CASSRDGGPMNTEAFF. The chain joins TRBV5-1 to TRBJ1-1, with D perhaps TRBD1 (5 bases). Germline CDR1 reads SGHRS; CDR2 reads YFSETQ. The CDR3 covers 16 residues. The ends were cut back, 4 bases at V and 0 bases at J, with 16 bases in the middle. Full variable domain (missing parts from reference TRBV5-1 and TRBJ1-1): KAGVTQTPRYLIKTRGQQVTLSCSPISGHRSVSWYQQTPGQGLQFLFEYFSETQRNKGNFPGRFSGRQFSNSRSEMNVSTLELGDSALYLCASSRDGGPMNTEAFFGQGTRLTVV.

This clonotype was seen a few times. The CDR3 bases are TGTGCCAGTAGTACCGTTCTTAAGTATGGCTACACCTTC. Translated, it gives CASSTVLKYGYTF. This chain joins TRBV19 and TRBJ1-2; D unresolved. The CDR3 has 13 amino acids. CDR1 is LNHDA and CDR2 is SQIVND in the germline V gene (reference sequence). Trimming shortened V by 4 bases and J by 5 bases, and 11 bases separated the two germline ends.

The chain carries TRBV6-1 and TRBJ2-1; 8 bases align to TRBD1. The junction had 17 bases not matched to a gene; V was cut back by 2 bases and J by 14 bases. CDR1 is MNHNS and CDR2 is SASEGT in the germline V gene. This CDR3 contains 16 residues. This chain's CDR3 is CASSESLKKTGTGKFF. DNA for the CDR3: TGTGCCAGCAGTGAATCTTTAAAAAAAACCGGGACAGGCAAGTTCTTC.

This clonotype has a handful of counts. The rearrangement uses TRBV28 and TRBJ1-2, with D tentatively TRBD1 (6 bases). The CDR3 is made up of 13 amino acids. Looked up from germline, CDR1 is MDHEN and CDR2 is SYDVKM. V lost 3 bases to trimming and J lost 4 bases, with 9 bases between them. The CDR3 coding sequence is TGTGCCAGCAGTTTGCAGGGGAGCTATGGCTACACCTTC. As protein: CASSLQGSYGYTF.

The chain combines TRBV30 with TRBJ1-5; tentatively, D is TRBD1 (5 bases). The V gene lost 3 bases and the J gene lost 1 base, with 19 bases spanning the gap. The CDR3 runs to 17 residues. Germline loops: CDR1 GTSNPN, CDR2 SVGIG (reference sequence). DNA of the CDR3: TGTGCCTGGAGCGCCCATAGTACTTGGGGGAGCAATCAGCCCCAGCATTTT. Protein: CAWSAHSTWGSNQPQHF.

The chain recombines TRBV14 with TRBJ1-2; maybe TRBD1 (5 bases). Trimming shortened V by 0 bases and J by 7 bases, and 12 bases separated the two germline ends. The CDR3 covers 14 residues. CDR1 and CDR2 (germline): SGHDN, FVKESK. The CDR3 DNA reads TGTGCCAGCAGCCAAGATCTAGGGACTGGTGGCTACACCTTC. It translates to CASSQDLGTGGYTF.

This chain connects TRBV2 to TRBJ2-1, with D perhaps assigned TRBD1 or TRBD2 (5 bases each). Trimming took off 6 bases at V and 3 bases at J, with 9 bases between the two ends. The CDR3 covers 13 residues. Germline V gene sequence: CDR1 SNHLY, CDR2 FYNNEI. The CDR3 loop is CASSGTYYNEQFF. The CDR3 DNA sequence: TGTGCCAGCAGCGGGACCTACTACAATGAGCAGTTCTTC.

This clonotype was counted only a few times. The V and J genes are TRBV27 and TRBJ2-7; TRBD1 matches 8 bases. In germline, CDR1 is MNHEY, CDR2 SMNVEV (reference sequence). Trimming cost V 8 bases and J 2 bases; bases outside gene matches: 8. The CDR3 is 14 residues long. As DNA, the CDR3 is TGTGCCAGCCAGTTATCGGGACAGGCCTACGAGCAGTACTTC. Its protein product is CASQLSGQAYEQYF.

CDR3 residues: CASSVKRGGLNEQFF. DNA for the CDR3: TGTGCCAGCTCCGTAAAGCGGGGGGGCCTAAATGAGCAGTTCTTC. The chain carries TRBV6-1 and TRBJ2-1; 10 bases are a match to TRBD2. The junction had 11 bases not matched to a gene; V was cut back by 8 bases and J by 7 bases. This CDR3 region has 15 residues. Germline values: CDR1 MNHNS, CDR2 SASEGT.

CDR3 protein: CAWSVGQGDNSPLHF. CDR3 nucleotide sequence: TGTGCCTGGAGTGTTGGGCAGGGAGATAATTCACCCCTCCACTTT. J is TRBJ1-6 and V is TRBV30; weak D call: TRBD1 (5 bases). Trimming stripped 0 bases from V and 5 bases from J, with 11 bases between. The germline V gene encodes CDR1 GTSNPN and CDR2 SVGIG (reference sequence). This CDR3 is built from 15 residues.

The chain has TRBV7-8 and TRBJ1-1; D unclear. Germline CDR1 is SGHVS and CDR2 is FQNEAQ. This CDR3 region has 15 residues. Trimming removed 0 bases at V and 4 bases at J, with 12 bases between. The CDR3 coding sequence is TGTGCCAGCAGCTTAGCTCGAGCGGCAGGCACTGAAGCTTTCTTT. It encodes CASSLARAAGTEAFF.

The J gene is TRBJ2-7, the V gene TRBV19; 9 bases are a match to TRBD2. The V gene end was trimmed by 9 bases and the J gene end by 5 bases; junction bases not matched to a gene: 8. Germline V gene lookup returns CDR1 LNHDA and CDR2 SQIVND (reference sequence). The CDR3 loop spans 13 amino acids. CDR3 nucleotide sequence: TGTGCCAGCCAAGCGCGGGGGGGCAACGAGCAGTACTTC. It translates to CASQARGGNEQYF.

The CDR3 is CASSLESGAGNEQFF. DNA of the CDR3: TGTGCCAGCAGCTTAGAATCTGGGGCGGGCAATGAGCAGTTCTTC. J is TRBJ2-1 and V is TRBV7-8; D may be TRBD1 or TRBD2 (5 bases each). The CDR3 extends over 15 amino acids. The V end lost 1 base, the J end lost 6 bases, and 13 bases lay between the germline ends. Per the germline V gene, CDR1 is SGHVS and CDR2 is FQNEAQ.

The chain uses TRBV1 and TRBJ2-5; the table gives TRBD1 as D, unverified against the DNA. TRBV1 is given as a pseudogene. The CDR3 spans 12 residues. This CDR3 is CTSSTTGETQYF. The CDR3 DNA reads TGCACCAGCAGCACTACAGGGGAGACCCAGTACTTC.

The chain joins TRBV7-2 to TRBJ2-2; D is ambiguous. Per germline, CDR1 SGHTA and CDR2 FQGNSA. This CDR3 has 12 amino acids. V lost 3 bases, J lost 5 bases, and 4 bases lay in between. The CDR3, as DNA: TGTGCCAGCAGCTTTAAGACCGGGGAGCTGTTTTTT. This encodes CASSFKTGELFF.

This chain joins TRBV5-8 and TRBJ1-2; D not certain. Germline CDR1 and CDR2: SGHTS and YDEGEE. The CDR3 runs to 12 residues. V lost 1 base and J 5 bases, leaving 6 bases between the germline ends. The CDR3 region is CASSLNVYGYTF. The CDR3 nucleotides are TGTGCCAGCAGCTTGAACGTTTATGGCTACACCTTC.

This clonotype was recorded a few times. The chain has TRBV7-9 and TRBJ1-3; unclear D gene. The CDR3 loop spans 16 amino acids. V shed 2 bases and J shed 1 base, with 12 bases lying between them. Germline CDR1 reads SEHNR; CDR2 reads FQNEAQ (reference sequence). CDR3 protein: CASSLMAAGSGNTIYF. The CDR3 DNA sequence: TGTGCCAGCAGCTTAATGGCGGCGGGGTCTGGAAACACCATATATTTT.

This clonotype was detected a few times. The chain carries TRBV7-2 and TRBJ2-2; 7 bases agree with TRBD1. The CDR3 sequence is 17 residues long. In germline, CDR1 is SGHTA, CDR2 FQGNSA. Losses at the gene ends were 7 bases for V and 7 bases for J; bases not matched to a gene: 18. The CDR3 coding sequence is TGTGCCAGCACCCACCAGGGGGTTTGGCGAAACGGCGGGGAGCTGTTTTTT. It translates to CASTHQGVWRNGGELFF. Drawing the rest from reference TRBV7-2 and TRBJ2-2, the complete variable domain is GAGVSQSPSNKVTEKGKDVELRCDPISGHTALYWYRQSLGQGLEFLIYFQGNSAPDKSGLPSDRFSAERTGGSVSTLTIQRTQQEDSAVYLCASTHQGVWRNGGELFFGEGSRLTVL.

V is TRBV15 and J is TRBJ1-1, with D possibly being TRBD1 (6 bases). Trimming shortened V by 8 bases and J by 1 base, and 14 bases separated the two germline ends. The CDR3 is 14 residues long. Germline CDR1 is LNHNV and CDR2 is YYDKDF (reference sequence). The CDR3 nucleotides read TGTGCCACCTCTCACAGGGAGAAGAACACTGAAGCTTTCTTT. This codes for CATSHREKNTEAFF.

The CDR3 coding sequence is TGTGCCAGCAGTGTAGGGTCCGGCCTGTATAATTCACCCCTCCACTTT. Translation: CASSVGSGLYNSPLHF. The V call is TRBV6-1, the J call TRBJ1-6; no firm D call. Trimming removed 4 bases from V and 4 bases from J, with 14 bases in between. The CDR3 has 16 amino acids. Looked up from germline, CDR1 is MNHNS and CDR2 is SASEGT.

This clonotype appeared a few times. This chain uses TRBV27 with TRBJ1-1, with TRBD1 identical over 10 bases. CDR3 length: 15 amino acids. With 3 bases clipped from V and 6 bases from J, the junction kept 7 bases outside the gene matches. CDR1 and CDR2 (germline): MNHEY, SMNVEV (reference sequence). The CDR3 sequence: CASSLGQGFSAEAFF. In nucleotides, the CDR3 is TGTGCCAGCAGTTTGGGACAGGGGTTCTCTGCTGAAGCTTTCTTT.

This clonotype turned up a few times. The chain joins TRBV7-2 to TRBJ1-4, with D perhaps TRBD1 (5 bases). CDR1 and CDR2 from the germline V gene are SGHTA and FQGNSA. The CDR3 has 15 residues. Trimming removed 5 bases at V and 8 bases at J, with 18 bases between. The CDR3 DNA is TGTGCCAGCAGCCCACCGACGGGACTCGGGGAAAAACTGTTTTTT. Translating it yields CASSPPTGLGEKLFF.